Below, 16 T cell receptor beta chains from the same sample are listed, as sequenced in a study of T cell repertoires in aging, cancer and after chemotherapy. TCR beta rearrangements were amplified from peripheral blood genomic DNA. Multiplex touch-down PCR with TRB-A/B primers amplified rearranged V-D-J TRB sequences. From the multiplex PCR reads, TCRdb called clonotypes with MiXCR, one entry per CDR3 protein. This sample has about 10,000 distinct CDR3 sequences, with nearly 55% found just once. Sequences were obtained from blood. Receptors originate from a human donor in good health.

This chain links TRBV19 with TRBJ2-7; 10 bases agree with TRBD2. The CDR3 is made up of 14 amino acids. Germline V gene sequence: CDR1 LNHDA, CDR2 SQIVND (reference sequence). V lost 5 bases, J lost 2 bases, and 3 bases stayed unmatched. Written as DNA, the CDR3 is TGTGCCAGTAGTCTTAGCGGGGGGACCTACGAGCAGTACTTC. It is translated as CASSLSGGTYEQYF.

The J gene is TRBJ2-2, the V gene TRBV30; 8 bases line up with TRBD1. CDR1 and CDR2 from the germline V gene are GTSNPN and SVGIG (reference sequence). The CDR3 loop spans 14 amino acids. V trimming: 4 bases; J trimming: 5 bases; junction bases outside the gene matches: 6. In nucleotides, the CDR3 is TGTGCCTGGAACAGGGGGATAACTACCGGGGAGCTGTTTTTT. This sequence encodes CAWNRGITTGELFF.

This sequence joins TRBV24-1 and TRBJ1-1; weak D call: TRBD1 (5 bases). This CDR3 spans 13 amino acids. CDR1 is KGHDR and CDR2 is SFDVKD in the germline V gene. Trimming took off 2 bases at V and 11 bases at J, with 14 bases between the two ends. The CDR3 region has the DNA TGTGCCACCAGTGATTCCGGGACCCAGGCGGCTTTCTTT. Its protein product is CATSDSGTQAAFF.

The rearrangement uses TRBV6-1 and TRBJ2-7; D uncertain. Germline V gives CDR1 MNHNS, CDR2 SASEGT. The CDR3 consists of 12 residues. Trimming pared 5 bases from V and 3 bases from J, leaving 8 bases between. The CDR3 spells CASSLNGYEQYF. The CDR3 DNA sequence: TGTGCCAGCAGTTTGAACGGCTACGAGCAGTACTTC.

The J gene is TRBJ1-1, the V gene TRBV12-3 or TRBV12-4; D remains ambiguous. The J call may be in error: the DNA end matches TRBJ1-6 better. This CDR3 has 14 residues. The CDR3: CASSPTEPISPLHF. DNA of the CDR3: TGTGCCAGCAGTCCGACGGAACCAATTTCACCCCTCCACTTT.

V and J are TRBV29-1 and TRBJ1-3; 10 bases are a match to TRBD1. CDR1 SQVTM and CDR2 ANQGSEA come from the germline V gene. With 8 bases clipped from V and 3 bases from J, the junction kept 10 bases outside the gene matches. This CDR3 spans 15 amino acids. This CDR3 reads CSYSSGTGVGNTIYF. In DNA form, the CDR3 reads TGCAGCTACAGCTCCGGGACAGGGGTTGGAAACACCATATATTTT.

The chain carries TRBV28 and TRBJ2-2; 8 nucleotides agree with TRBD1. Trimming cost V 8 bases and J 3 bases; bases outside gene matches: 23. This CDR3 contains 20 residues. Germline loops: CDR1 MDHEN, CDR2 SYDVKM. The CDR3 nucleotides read TGTGCCAGCCGCCGCGACCCTTACAGGAGGCCCAGGGGGCACACCGGGGAGCTGTTTTTT. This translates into CASRRDPYRRPRGHTGELFF.

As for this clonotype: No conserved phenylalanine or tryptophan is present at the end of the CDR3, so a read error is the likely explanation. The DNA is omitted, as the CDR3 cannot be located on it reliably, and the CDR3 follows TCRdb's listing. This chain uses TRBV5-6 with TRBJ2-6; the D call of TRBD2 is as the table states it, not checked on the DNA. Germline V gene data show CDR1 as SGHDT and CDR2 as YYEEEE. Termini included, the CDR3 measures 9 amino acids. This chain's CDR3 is CASSLDGWG.

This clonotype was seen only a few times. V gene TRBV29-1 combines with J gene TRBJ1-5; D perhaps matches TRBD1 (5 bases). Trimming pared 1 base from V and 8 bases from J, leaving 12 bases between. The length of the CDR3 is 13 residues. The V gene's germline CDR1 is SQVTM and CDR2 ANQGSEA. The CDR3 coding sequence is TGCAGCGTTGAAGTGGCAGGGAATAAGCCCCAGCATTTT. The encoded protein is CSVEVAGNKPQHF.

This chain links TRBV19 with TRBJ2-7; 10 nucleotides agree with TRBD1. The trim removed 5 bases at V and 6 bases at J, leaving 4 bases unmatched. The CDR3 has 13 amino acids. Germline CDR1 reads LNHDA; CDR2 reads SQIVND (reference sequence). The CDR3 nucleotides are TGTGCCAGTAGTCGGGACAGGGGACCCGAGCAGTACTTC. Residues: CASSRDRGPEQYF.

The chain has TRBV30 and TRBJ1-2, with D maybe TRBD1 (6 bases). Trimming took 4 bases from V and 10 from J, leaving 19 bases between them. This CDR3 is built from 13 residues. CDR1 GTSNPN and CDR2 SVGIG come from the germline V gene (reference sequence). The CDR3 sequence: CAWTDVVGGAYTF. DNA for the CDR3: TGTGCCTGGACCGATGTGGTGGGGGGGGCCTACACCTTC.

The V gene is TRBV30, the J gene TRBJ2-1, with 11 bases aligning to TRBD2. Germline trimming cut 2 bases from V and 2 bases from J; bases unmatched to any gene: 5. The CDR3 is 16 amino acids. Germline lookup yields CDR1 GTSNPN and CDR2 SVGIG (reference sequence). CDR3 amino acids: CAWSPRTSGPYNEQFF. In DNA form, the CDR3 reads TGTGCCTGGAGTCCCCGGACTAGCGGGCCCTACAATGAGCAGTTCTTC.

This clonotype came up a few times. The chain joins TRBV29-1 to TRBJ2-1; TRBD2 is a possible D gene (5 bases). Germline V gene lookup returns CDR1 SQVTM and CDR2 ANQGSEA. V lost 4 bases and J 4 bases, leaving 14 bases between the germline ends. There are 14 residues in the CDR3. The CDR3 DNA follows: TGCAGCGTTGTTTCGGAGGCAGTATACAATGAGCAGTTCTTC. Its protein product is CSVVSEAVYNEQFF.

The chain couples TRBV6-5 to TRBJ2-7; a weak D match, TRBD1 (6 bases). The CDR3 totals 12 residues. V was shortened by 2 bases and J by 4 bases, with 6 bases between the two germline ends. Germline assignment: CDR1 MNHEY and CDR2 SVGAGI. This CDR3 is CASSYQGYEQYF. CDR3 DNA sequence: TGTGCCAGCAGTTACCAGGGGTACGAGCAGTACTTC.

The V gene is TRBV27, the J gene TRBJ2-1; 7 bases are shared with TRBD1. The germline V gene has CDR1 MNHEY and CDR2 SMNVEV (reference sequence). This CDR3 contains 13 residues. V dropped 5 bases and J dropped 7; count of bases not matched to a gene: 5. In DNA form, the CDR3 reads TGTGCCAGCAGTCAAAGACAGGGAAATGAGCAGTTCTTC. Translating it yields CASSQRQGNEQFF.

The CDR3 DNA reads as TGTGCCAGCAGTAAACAGGGGCCCTACGAGCAGTACTTC. Protein product: CASSKQGPYEQYF. The chain recombines TRBV12-3 or TRBV12-4 with TRBJ2-7, with 7 bases fitting TRBD1. This CDR3 is 13 amino acids long. V shed 5 bases and J 2 bases; nucleotides not matched to a gene: 3.